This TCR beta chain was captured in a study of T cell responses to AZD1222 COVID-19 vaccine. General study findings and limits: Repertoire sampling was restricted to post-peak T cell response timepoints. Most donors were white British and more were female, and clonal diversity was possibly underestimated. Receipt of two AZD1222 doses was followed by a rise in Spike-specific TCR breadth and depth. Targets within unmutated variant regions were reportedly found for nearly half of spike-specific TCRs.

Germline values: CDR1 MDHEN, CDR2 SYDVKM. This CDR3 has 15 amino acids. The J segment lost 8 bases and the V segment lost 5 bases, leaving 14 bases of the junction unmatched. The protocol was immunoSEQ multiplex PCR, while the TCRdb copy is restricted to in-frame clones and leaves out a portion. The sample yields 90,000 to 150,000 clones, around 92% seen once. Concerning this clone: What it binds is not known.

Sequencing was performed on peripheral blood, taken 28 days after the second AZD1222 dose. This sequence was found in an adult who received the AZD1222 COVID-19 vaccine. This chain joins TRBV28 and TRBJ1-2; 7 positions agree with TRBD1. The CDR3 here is CASSLALQGIRGYTF. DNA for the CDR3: TGTGCCAGCAGTCTCGCCCTACAGGGGATCCGCGGCTACACCTTC.